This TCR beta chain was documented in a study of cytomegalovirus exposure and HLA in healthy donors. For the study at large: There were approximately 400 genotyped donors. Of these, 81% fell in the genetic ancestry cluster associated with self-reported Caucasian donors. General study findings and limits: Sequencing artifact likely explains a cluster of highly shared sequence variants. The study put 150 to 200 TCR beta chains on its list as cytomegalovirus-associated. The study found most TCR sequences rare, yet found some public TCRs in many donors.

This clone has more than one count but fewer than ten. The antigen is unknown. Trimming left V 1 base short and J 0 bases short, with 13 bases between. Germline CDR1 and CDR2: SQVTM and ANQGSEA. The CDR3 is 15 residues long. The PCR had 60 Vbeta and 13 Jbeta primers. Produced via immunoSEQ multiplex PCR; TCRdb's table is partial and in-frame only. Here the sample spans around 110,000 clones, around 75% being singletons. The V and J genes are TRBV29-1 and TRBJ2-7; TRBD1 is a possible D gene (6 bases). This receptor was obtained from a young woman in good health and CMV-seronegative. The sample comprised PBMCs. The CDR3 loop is CSVEAHGQSSYEQYF. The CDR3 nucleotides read TGCAGCGTTGAAGCCCACGGACAGAGCTCCTACGAGCAGTACTTC.